The source of this TCR beta chain is a study of blood T cell repertoires in COVID-19. TCRdb keeps only in-frame clones here, not all; method: immunoSEQ multiplex PCR. The sample records 350,000 to 450,000 clones, 89% being singletons. The material sequenced was PBMCs or T cells enriched from blood (not recorded which). The sequence came from a woman aged 30 to 39 who had recovered from COVID-19.

CDR3 residues: CASSLSRTPRPNEQFF. In DNA, the CDR3 is TGTGCCAGCAGCTTATCGAGGACTCCTCGGCCCAATGAGCAGTTCTTC. This chain uses TRBV7-9 with TRBJ2-1, with TRBD2 as a possible D gene (5 bases). Germline lookup yields CDR1 SEHNR and CDR2 FQNEAQ (reference sequence). Trimming cost V 2 bases and J 6 bases, with 17 bases left between them. This CDR3 region has 16 residues.